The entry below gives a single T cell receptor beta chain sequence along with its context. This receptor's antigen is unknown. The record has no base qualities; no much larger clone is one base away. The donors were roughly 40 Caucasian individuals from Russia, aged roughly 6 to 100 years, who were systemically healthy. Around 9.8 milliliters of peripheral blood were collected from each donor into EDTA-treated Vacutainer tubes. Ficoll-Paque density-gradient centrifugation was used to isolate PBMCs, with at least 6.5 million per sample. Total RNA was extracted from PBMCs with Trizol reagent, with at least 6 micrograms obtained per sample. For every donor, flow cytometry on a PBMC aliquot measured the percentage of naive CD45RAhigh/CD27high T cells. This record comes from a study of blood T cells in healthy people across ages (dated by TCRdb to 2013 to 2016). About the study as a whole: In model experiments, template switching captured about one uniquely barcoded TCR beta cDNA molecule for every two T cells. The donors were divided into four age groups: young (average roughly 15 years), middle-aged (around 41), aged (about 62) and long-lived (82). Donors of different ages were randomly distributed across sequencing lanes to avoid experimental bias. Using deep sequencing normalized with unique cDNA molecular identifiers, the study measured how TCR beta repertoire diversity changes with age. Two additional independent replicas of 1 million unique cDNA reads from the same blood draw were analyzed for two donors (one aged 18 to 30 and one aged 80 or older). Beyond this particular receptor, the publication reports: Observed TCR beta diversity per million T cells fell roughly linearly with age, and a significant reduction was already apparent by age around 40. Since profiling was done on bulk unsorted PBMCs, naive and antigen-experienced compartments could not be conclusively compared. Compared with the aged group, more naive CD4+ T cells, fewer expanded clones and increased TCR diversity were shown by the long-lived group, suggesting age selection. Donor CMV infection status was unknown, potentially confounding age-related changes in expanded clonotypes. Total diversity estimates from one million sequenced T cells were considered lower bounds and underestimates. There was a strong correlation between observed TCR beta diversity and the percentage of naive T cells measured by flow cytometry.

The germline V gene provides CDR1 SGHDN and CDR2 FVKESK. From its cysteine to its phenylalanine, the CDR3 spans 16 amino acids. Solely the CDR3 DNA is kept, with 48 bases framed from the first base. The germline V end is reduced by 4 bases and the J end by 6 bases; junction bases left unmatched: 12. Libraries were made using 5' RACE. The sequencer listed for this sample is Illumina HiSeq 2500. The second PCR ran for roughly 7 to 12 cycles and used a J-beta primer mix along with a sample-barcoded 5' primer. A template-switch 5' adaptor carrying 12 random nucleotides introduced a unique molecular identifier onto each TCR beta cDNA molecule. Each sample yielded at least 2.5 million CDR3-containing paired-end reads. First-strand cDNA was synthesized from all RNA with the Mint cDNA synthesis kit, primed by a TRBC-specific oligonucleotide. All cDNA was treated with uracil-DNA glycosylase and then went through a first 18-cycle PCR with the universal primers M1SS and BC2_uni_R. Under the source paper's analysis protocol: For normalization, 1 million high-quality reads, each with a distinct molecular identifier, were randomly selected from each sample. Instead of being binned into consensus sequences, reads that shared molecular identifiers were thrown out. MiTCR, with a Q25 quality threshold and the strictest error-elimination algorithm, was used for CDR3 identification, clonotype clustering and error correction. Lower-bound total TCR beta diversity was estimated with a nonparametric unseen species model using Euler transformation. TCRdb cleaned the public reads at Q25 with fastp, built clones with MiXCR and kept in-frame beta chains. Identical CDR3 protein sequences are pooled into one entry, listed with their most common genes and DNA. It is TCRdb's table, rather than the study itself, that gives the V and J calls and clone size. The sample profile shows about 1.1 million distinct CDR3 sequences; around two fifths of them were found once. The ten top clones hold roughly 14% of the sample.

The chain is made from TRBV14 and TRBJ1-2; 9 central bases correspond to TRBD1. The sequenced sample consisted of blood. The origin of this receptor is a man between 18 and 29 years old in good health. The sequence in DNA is TGTGCCAGCAGCCTCCGGGACAGGGACTATTTTCATGGCTACACCTTC. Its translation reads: CASSLRDRDYFHGYTF. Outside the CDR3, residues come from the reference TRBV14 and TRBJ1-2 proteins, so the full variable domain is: EAGVTQFPSHSVIEKGQTVTLRCDPISGHDNLYWYRRVMGKEIKFLLHFVKESKQDESGMPNNRFLAERTGGTYSTLKVQPAELEDSGVYFCASSLRDRDYFHGYTFGSGTRLTVV.